This T cell receptor beta chain was sequenced during a study of read filtering for tumor transcriptome and immune sequencing (dated by TCRdb to the early 2020s). A note on the overall study: Of the patients in the cohort, some 18 were male and 14 were female, and their mean age was about 69 years, with a range of about 47 to 80. By revised international staging, roughly 8 patients were R-ISS I, about 16 were R-ISS II and more than five were R-ISS III. After DNase treatment, whole-transcriptome libraries were prepared with the TruSeq RNA Access Library Prep Kit. TCR-region mapped reads per sample ranged from about 3.5 to 11 million with IR-seq versus only about 75 to 1273 with RNA-seq. The study compared TCR repertoires from targeted immune repertoire sequencing and bulk whole-transcriptome sequencing run on the same bone marrow samples. As a main aim, a read-filtering strategy for immune repertoire data was addressed, with the specific question being whether clonotypes supported by a single read should be removed.

Study-wide findings and limitations: The sorted CD138-negative fraction was composed of a mixed bone marrow immune population rather than of purified T cells. Single-read clonotypes made up roughly 82% of clonotypes but approximately 3.5% of total reads in IR-seq, and roughly three quarters of clonotypes and approximately 48% of reads in RNA-seq. The correlation between IR-seq and RNA-seq shared clonotype proportions rose when single-read clonotypes were removed. Compared with RNA-seq, IR-seq captured clonotypes at much higher depth and more reliably, and a smaller IR-seq throughput was enough to identify most shared clonotypes.

TCR libraries were built from approximately 400 ng RNA with the Immunoverse kit, using molecular barcoded adaptors covering alpha/delta and beta/gamma chains. TCR library preparation used the same RNA that went into transcriptome sequencing. An Illumina HiSeq 4000 with 2 x 150 cycles was used to sequence the TCR libraries. Under the source paper's analysis protocol: Using MiXCR, which included quality filtering and error correction, TCR reads were aligned to human V, D, J and C references and then assembled into CDR3 clonotypes. The tcR package in R was used to analyze clonotype counts and gene usage diversity. For inspection of raw mapping reads, RNA-seq reads were mapped by STAR aligner version 2.5.3a onto GRCh37 of the human genome. To test how sequencing depth affects detected clonotypes, IR-seq fastq files were randomly downsampled with Seqtk 1.3. TCRdb applied fastp at Q25 and MiXCR to the public reads, then kept only in-frame beta chains. Each record represents a unique CDR3 protein, reported with the most common genes and DNA among its rows. The V and J calls were determined by TCRdb, not by the authors. Here the sample has about 46,000 distinct CDR3 sequences; roughly 12% occur a single time. Approximately 15% of the sample comes from the top ten.

From V the trimming removes 6 bases and from J it removes 5 bases, while the gene matches leave 9 bases of the junction unaccounted for. The CDR3 runs 14 amino acids, cysteine and phenylalanine included. The read is trimmed to its CDR3 DNA, 42 bases read in frame from base 1. Many counts were recorded for this clonotype. Its recognized antigen is unknown. No base-level quality is on record; no much larger clone is a single base apart. Each patient had bone marrow sampled at the time of active disease. Bone marrow mononuclear cells were isolated by Ficoll-Hypaque density gradient centrifugation. Myeloma plasma cells were removed and CD138-negative cells were obtained by negative selection following labeling with CD138 magnetic microbeads on a MACS separator. The purity of the isolated cells was checked by flow cytometry with CD138 antibodies on an Attune NxT. Total RNA was extracted with TRIzol reagent and quantified with a NanoDrop spectrophotometer. Paired RNA-seq and IR-seq were performed on each patient's CD138-negative bone marrow sample.

Sample: a population of CD138-negative cells sorted from bone marrow. The cell subset or site tag for this specimen amounts to: bone marrow mononuclear cells depleted of CD138+ plasma/myeloma cells by negative magnetic selection. The V and J segments used are TRBV12-3 or TRBV12-4 and TRBJ2-7, and 8 junction bases match TRBD1. The origin of this receptor is a donor over 35 with multiple myeloma. The CDR3 protein: CASSLWTGSNEQYF. The base sequence is TGTGCCAGCAGCCTCTGGACAGGGAGTAACGAGCAGTACTTC.